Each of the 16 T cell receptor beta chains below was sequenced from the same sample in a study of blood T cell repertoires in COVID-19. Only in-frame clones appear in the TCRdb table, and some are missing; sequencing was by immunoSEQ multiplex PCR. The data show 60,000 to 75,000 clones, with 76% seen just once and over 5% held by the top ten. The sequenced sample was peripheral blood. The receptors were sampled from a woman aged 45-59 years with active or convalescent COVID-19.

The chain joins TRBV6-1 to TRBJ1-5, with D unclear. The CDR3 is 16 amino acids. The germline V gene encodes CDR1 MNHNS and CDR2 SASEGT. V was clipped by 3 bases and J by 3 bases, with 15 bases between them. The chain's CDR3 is CASSEWPGFANQPQHF. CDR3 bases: TGTGCCAGCAGTGAGTGGCCGGGATTCGCCAATCAGCCCCAGCATTTT.

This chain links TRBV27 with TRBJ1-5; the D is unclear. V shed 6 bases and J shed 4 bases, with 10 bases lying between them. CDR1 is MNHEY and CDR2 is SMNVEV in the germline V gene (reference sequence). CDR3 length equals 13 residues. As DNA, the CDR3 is TGTGCCAGCAGCCAGACGGGAAATCAGCCCCAGCATTTT. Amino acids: CASSQTGNQPQHF.

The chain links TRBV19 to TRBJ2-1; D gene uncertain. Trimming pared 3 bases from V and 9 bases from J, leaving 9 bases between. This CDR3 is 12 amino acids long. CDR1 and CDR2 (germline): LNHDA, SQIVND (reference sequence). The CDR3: CASSMRGSEQFF. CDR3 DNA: TGTGCCAGTAGTATGCGCGGCAGTGAGCAGTTCTTC.

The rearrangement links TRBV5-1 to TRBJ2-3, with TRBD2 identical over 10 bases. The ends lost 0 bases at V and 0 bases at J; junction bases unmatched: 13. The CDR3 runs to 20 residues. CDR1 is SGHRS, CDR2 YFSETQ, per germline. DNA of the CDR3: TGCGCCAGCAGCTTGGGGGTCCTAGCGGGAGCAAAAAAGAGCACAGATACGCAGTATTTT. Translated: CASSLGVLAGAKKSTDTQYF. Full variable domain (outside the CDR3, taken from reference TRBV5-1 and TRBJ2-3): KAGVTQTPRYLIKTRGQQVTLSCSPISGHRSVSWYQQTPGQGLQFLFEYFSETQRNKGNFPGRFSGRQFSNSRSEMNVSTLELGDSALYLCASSLGVLAGAKKSTDTQYFGPGTRLTVL.

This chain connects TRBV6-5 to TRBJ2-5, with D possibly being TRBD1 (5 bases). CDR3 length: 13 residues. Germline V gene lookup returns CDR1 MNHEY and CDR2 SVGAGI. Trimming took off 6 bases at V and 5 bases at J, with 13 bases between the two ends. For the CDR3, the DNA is TGTGCCAGCAGCGCCCAGGGTGGGGAGACCCAGTACTTC. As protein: CASSAQGGETQYF.

The CDR3 DNA follows: TGTGCCAGCAGCAGACTAGCGGGAGATTTACAAGGGCAGTTCTTC. Amino acid sequence: CASSRLAGDLQGQFF. The chain recombines TRBV6-6 with TRBJ2-1; 12 bases line up with TRBD2. This CDR3 contains 15 residues. The ends lost 6 bases at V and 12 bases at J; junction bases unmatched: 12. Germline CDR1 and CDR2: MNHNY and SVGAGI (reference sequence).

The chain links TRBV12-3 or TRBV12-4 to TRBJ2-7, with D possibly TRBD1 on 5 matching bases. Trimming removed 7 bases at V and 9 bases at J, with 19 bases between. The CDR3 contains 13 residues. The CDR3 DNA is TGTGCCAGCATAATGCAGGGCGGACAAAGGCAGTACTTC. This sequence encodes CASIMQGGQRQYF.

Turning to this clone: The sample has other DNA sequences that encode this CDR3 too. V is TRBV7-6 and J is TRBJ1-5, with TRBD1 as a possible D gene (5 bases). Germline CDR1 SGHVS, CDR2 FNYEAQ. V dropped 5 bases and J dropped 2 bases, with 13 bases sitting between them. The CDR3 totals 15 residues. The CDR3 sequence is CASSPTGGGNQPQHF. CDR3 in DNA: TGTGCCAGCAGCCCGACTGGAGGGGGCAATCAGCCCCAGCATTTT. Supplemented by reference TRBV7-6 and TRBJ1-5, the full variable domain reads GAGVSQSPRYKVTKRGQDVALRCDPISGHVSLYWYRQALGQGPEFLTYFNYEAQQDKSGLPNDRFSAERPEGSISTLTIQRTEQRDSAMYRCASSPTGGGNQPQHFGDGTRLSIL.

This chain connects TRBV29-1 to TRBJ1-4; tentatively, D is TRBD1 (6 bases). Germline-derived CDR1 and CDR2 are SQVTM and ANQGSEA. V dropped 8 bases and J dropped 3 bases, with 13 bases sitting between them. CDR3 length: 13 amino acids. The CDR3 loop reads CSTRQDPNEKLFF. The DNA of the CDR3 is TGCAGCACCCGACAGGATCCTAATGAAAAACTGTTTTTT.

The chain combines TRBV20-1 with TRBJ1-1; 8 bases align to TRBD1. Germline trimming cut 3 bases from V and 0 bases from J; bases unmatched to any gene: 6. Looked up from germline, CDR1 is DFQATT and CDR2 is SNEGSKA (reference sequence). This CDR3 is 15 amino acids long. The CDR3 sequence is CSASDRGRMNTEAFF. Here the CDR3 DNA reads TGCAGTGCTAGTGACAGGGGACGTATGAACACTGAAGCTTTCTTT.

CDR3 DNA: TGTGCCAGCAGTTCCGTTCGACAGGGAAGAGGGGGCTACACCTTC. Translation gives CASSSVRQGRGGYTF. The chain links TRBV27 to TRBJ1-2; 7 bases are a match to TRBD1. Germline trimming cut 4 bases from V and 8 bases from J; bases unmatched to any gene: 13. CDR1 MNHEY and CDR2 SMNVEV come from the germline V gene (reference sequence). The CDR3 contains 15 residues.

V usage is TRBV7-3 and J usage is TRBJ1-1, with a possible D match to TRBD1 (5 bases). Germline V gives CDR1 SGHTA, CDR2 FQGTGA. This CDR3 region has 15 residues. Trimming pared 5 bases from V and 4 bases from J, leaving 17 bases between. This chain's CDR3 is CASSDGQVSGTEAFF. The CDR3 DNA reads TGTGCCAGCAGCGATGGACAAGTCTCGGGCACTGAAGCTTTCTTT.

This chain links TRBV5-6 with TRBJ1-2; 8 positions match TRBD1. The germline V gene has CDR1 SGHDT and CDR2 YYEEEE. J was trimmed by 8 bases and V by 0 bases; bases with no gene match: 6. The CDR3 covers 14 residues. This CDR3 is CASSLEGQAGGYTF. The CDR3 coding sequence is TGTGCCAGCAGCTTGGAGGGACAGGCCGGGGGCTACACCTTC.

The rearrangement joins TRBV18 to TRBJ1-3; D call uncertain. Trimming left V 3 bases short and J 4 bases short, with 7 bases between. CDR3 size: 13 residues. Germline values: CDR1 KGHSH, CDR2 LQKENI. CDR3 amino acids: CASSPAPGNTIYF. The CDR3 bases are TGTGCCAGCTCACCGGCTCCCGGAAACACCATATATTTT.

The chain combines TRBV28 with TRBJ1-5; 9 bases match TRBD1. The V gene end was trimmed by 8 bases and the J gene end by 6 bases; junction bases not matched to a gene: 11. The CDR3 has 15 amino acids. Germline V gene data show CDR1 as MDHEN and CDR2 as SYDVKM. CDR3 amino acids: CASEKLDRGGQPQHF. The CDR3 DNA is TGTGCCAGCGAGAAACTGGACAGGGGAGGTCAGCCCCAGCATTTT.

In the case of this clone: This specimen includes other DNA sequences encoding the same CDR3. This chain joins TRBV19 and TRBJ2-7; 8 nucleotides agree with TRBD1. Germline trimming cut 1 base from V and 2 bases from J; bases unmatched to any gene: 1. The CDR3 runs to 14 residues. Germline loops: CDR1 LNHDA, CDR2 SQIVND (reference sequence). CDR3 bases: TGTGCCAGTAGTATAGGACAGGGGACCTACGAGCAGTACTTC. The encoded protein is CASSIGQGTYEQYF.